This record concerns one TCR beta chain sequence. The data were obtained in a study of blood T cell repertoires in COVID-19. For the study at large: Samples came from the United States, Italy and Spain, spanning acute and convalescent COVID-19. T cells, B-cell-depleted T cells, or PBMCs provided the cDNA or gDNA that served as material.

Seattle patient enrollment occurred during active infection, with longitudinal follow-up thereafter. Germline values: CDR1 LNHDA, CDR2 SQIVND (reference sequence). Germline trimming cut 3 bases from V and 3 bases from J; bases unmatched to any gene: 5. The CDR3 has 15 residues. Original analysis: Estimates of nucleated cell counts were drawn from the amplification of reference gene primers. The assay was immunoSEQ multiplex PCR, and TCRdb's table has in-frame clones only and misses some. From that table come the V and J calls and clone size; the DNA was used to work out D and trimming. Among about 130,000 clones listed, about 89% were seen once.

This sequence joins TRBV19 and TRBJ1-5; 7 bases fit TRBD1. The sequence derives from a woman between 65 and 79 years old with COVID-19, enrolled during active disease. The sample taken for sequencing was peripheral blood. In nucleotides, the CDR3 is TGTGCCAGTAGTATTTCAACAGGGGACAATCAGCCCCAGCATTTT. As protein: CASSISTGDNQPQHF.